This T cell receptor beta chain was sequenced for a study of T cell responses to AZD1222 COVID-19 vaccine. The V gene's germline CDR1 is SNHLY and CDR2 FYNNEI. This CDR3 has 15 residues. V shed 4 bases, J shed 10 bases, and the junction held 7 bases outside the gene matches. This clone was observed once. Data came from immunoSEQ multiplex PCR; TCRdb stores just in-frame clones and leaves some out. This table holds about 86,000 clones, 88% found once. This specimen was peripheral blood, taken on day 0 of MenACWY control vaccination. This chain uses TRBV2 with TRBJ1-6; 10 bases map to TRBD1. The receptor was isolated from an adult in good health. The CDR3 nucleotides are TGTGCCAGCAGTGGGGACAGGGGTTTAGGATCACCCCTCCACTTT. Translating it yields CASSGDRGLGSPLHF.